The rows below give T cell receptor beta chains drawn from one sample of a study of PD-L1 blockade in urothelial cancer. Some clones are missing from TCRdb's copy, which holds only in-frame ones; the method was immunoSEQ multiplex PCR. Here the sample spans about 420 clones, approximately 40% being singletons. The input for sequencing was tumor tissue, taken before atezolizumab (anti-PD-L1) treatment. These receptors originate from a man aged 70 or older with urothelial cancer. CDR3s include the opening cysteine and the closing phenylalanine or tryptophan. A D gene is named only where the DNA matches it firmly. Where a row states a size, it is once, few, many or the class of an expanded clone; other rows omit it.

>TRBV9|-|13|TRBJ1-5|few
CASSVRDNQPQHF
TGTGCCAGCAGTGTCCGGGACAATCAGCCCCAGCATTTT
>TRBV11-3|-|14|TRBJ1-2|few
CASSLAGVGYGYTF
TGTGCCAGCAGCTTGGCCGGGGTGGGCTATGGCTACACCTTC
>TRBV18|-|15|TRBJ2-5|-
CASSPPGGTKETQYF
TGTGCCAGCTCACCCCCTGGGGGAACCAAAGAGACCCAGTACTTC
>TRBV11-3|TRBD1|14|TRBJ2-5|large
CASSYGTGSGTQYF
TGTGCCAGCAGCTACGGGACAGGGAGTGGGACCCAGTACTTC
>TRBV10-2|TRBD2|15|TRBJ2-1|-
CASSDGASGSYEQFF
TGCGCCAGCAGTGACGGGGCTAGCGGGAGCTATGAGCAGTTCTTC
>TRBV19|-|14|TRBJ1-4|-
CATQIRPANEKLFF
TGTGCCACTCAGATACGTCCGGCTAATGAAAAACTGTTTTTT
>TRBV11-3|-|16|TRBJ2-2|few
CASSRGPTHITGELFF
TGTGCCAGCAGCCGCGGCCCAACTCATATAACCGGGGAGCTGTTTTTT
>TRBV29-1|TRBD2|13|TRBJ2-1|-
CSVLAGVSNEQFF
TGCAGCGTACTAGCGGGAGTATCGAATGAGCAGTTCTTC
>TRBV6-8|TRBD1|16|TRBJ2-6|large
CASSHLQGSGANVLTF
TGTGCCAGCAGTCACCTACAGGGGTCCGGGGCCAACGTCCTGACTTTC
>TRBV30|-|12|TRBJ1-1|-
CAWSVSGTEAFF
TGTGCCTGGAGTGTATCTGGGACTGAAGCTTTCTTT
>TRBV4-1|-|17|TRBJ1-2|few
CASSQALTGTSPYGYTF
TGCGCCAGCAGCCAAGCCCTTACCGGGACGAGCCCCTATGGCTACACCTTC
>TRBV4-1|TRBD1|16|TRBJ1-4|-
CASSQGTGTGDEKLFF
TGCGCCAGCAGCCAAGGGACCGGGACAGGGGATGAAAAACTGTTTTTT
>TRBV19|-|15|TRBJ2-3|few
CASSIGTGHTDTQYF
TGTGCCAGTAGTATCGGGACTGGCCATACAGATACGCAGTATTTT
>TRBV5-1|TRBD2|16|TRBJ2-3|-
CASSPRIAGGVDTQYF
TGCGCCAGCAGCCCCCGAATAGCGGGGGGCGTCGATACGCAGTATTTT
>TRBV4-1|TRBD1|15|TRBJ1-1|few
CASSQVQGAGTEAFF
TGCGCCAGCAGCCAGGTACAGGGGGCCGGCACTGAAGCTTTCTTT
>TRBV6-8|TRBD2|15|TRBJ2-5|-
CASSLGRTRRETQYF
TGTGCCAGCAGTCTCGGTAGGACTAGGAGGGAGACCCAGTACTTC
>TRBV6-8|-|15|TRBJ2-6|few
CASSEVTSGANVLTF
TGTGCCAGCAGTGAGGTGACCTCTGGGGCCAACGTCCTGACTTTC
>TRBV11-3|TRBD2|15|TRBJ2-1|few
CASSLGTSGYNEQFF
TGTGCCAGCAGCTTGGGGACTAGCGGCTACAATGAGCAGTTCTTC
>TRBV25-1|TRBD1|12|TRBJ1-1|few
CASSRQGVRAFF
TGTGCCAGCAGTAGACAGGGGGTGAGGGCTTTCTTT
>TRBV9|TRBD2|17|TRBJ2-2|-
CASSVQSSGRDTGELFF
TGTGCCAGCAGCGTGCAGAGTAGCGGGAGAGACACCGGGGAGCTGTTTTTT
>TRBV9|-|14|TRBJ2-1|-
CASSVSGPYNEQFF
TGTGCCAGCAGCGTAAGCGGGCCCTACAATGAGCAGTTCTTC
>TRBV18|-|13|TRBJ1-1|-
CASSPPGGTEAFF
TGTGCCAGCTCACCCCCGGGGGGCACTGAAGCTTTCTTT
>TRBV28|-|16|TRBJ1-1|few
CASSPYGGTLDPEAFF
TGTGCCAGCAGCCCCTATGGGGGAACACTGGATCCTGAAGCTTTCTTT
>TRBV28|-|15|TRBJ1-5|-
CASSFRGGRSQPQHF
TGTGCCAGCAGTTTCCGCGGGGGGAGGAGTCAGCCCCAGCATTTT
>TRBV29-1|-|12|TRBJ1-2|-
CSVVRGPYGYTF
TGCAGCGTTGTTCGGGGTCCCTATGGCTACACCTTC
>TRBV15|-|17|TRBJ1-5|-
CATSRERAGFSNQPQHF
TGTGCCACCAGCAGAGAACGGGCAGGGTTTAGCAATCAGCCCCAGCATTTT
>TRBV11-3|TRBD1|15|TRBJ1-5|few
CASSLGQGAGQPQHF
TGTGCCAGCAGCTTAGGGCAGGGGGCAGGTCAGCCCCAGCATTTT
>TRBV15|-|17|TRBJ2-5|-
CATSSARSRSVGETQYF
TGTGCCACCAGCAGTGCCAGGAGCCGATCTGTCGGAGAGACCCAGTACTTC
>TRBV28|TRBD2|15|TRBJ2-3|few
CASGTSGMSPDTQYF
TGTGCCAGCGGGACTAGCGGGATGTCCCCCGATACGCAGTATTTT
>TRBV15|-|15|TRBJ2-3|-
CATSRDRSVPDTQYF
TGTGCCACCAGCAGAGATAGGTCGGTCCCAGATACGCAGTATTTT
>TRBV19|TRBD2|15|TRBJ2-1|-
CASNPQGTSGRQVIF
TGTGCCAGTAATCCACAAGGGACTAGCGGGAGGCAAGTGATCTTC
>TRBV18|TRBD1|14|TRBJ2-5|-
CASSPTGVWETQYF
TGTGCCAGCTCACCGACAGGGGTCTGGGAGACCCAGTACTTC
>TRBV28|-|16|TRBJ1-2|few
CASSATGTSISRGYTF
TGTGCCAGCAGTGCTACCGGGACCTCTATATCCCGTGGCTACACCTTC
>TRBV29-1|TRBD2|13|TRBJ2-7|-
CSVKTSGNYEQYF
TGCAGCGTTAAGACTAGCGGGAACTACGAGCAGTACTTC
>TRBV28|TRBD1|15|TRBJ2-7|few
CASSLGGTGWNEQYF
TGTGCCAGCAGCCTAGGGGGGACAGGGTGGAACGAGCAGTACTTC
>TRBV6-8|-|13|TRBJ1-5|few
CASSLQLNQPQHF
TGTGCCAGCAGTTTACAGTTGAATCAGCCCCAGCATTTT
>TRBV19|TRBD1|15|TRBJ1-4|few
CASSNRDRAREKLFF
TGTGCCAGTAGTAACCGGGACAGGGCACGGGAAAAACTGTTTTTT
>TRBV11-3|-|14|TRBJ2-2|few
CASSLKGVAGELFF
TGTGCCAGCAGCTTGAAAGGCGTAGCCGGGGAGCTGTTTTTT
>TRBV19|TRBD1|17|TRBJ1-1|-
CASIARRTGRSITEAFF
TGTGCCAGTATCGCTCGCCGGACAGGGCGTTCGATCACTGAAGCTTTCTTT
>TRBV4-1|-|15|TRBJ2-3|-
CASSQEGQGGDTQYF
TGCGCCAGCAGCCAAGAAGGGCAGGGAGGAGATACGCAGTATTTT
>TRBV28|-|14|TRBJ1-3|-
CASRSQVSGNTIYF
TGTGCCAGCAGATCCCAGGTATCTGGAAACACCATATATTTT
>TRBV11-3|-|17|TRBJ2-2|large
CASSLDLSADPTGELFF
TGTGCCAGCAGCTTAGATCTCTCGGCAGACCCCACCGGGGAGCTGTTTTTT
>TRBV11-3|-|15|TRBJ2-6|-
CASSGDSQGANVLTF
TGTGCCAGCAGCGGCGACAGTCAAGGGGCCAACGTCCTGACTTTC
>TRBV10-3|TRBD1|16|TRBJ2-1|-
CAISESEDRGRYEQFF
TGTGCCATCAGTGAGTCGGAGGACAGGGGGAGATATGAGCAGTTCTTC